Shown below are 23 T cell receptor beta chains from a single sample sequenced in a study of cytomegalovirus exposure and HLA in healthy donors. TCRdb keeps only in-frame clones here, not all; method: immunoSEQ multiplex PCR. Among 90,000 or so clones listed, 85% were seen once. The specimen sequenced was PBMCs. These receptors all come from a man aged 18-30 years in good health and CMV-seropositive.

This clone was seen only a few times. This chain connects TRBV11-2 to TRBJ2-2; D is unresolved. CDR3 length: 11 amino acids. The ends were cut back, 6 bases at V and 8 bases at J, with 7 bases in the middle. CDR1 is SGHAT and CDR2 is FQNNGV in the germline V gene. CDR3 sequence (DNA): TGTGCCAGCAGTTATCTTGGGGAGCTGTTTTTT. This codes for CASSYLGELFF.

This clone was seen a single time. The chain is built from TRBV27 and TRBJ1-2, with 7 positions matching TRBD1. V gave up 4 bases and J gave up 3 bases; unmatched junction bases: 8. The CDR3 has 15 amino acids. Germline CDR1 and CDR2: MNHEY and SMNVEV (reference sequence). The CDR3, as DNA: TGTGCCAGCAGTTCTCCCTGGCAGGGGGACTATGGCTACACCTTC. Its translation: CASSSPWQGDYGYTF.

The V call is TRBV28, the J call TRBJ1-1, with unresolved D. Germline assignment: CDR1 MDHEN and CDR2 SYDVKM. Trimming removed 3 bases from V and 5 bases from J, with 7 bases in between. This CDR3 comprises 12 residues. The DNA for the CDR3 is TGTGCCAGCAGTTTGTCCCCGACTGAAGCTTTCTTT. This encodes CASSLSPTEAFF.

The rearrangement links TRBV7-6 to TRBJ2-2; TRBD2 aligns across 11 bases. V lost 10 bases to trimming and J lost 2 bases; unmatched junction nucleotides: 9. The CDR3 contains 16 residues. Per the germline V gene, CDR1 is SGHVS and CDR2 is FNYEAQ. The CDR3 bases are TGTGCCACCGAGCGACTAGCGGGATATAACACCGGGGAGCTGTTTTTT. It translates to CATERLAGYNTGELFF. The entire variable domain, with the rest obtained from reference TRBV7-6 and TRBJ2-2, is as follows: GAGVSQSPRYKVTKRGQDVALRCDPISGHVSLYWYRQALGQGPEFLTYFNYEAQQDKSGLPNDRFSAERPEGSISTLTIQRTEQRDSAMYRCATERLAGYNTGELFFGEGSRLTVL.

This clone was picked up a small number of times. V gene TRBV7-3 combines with J gene TRBJ1-1; tentatively, D is TRBD1 (5 bases). The germline CDR1 and CDR2 sequences are SGHTA and FQGTGA. V was clipped by 1 base and J by 4 bases, with 13 bases between them. CDR3 length equals 15 residues. As DNA, the CDR3 is TGTGCCAGCAGCTTAAACGCCGGGGGGAGCACTGAAGCTTTCTTT. Its translation: CASSLNAGGSTEAFF.

This clone showed up just a few times. The CDR3 region has the DNA TGTGCCAGCAGCTTAATTCGGGATACCGGGGAGCTGTTTTTT. It specifies CASSLIRDTGELFF. The V call is TRBV11-2, the J call TRBJ2-2; possible D gene TRBD2, 5 bases. CDR3 length: 14 residues. Germline loops: CDR1 SGHAT, CDR2 FQNNGV. V was cut by 2 bases and J by 5 bases, with 9 bases left in between.

This chain uses TRBV6-5 with TRBJ1-1, with no clear D. The V gene's germline CDR1 is MNHEY and CDR2 SVGAGI. The CDR3 is 13 amino acids. The germline V and J ends were trimmed by 8 bases and 5 bases, with 15 bases remaining between them. CDR3 residues: CASAHESWTEAFF. Written as DNA, the CDR3 is TGTGCCAGCGCGCACGAAAGTTGGACTGAAGCTTTCTTT.

The gene calls are TRBV5-6 and TRBJ2-3; the match to TRBD2 covers 13 bases. This CDR3 has 17 amino acids. Trimming at V came to 3 bases and at J to 11 bases, leaving 15 bases not matched to a gene. The V gene's germline CDR1 is SGHDT and CDR2 YYEEEE. The CDR3 nucleotides read TGTGCCAGCAGCTCGGGACTAGCGGGAACCCTACGACAGTGGCAGTATTTT. Translated: CASSSGLAGTLRQWQYF. Full variable domain (missing parts from reference TRBV5-6 and TRBJ2-3): DAGVTQSPTHLIKTRGQQVTLRCSPKSGHDTVSWYQQALGQGPQFIFQYYEEEERQRGNFPDRFSGHQFPNYSSELNVNALLLGDSALYLCASSSGLAGTLRQWQYFGPGTRLTVL.

This clone has more than one count but fewer than ten. The gene calls are TRBV4-1 and TRBJ2-7; D not certain. Germline V gene data show CDR1 as MGHRA and CDR2 as YSYEKL. This CDR3 is built from 15 residues. The V end was cut by 1 base, the J end by 3 bases, with 13 bases between. CDR3 DNA: TGCGCCAGCAGCCAAGGAACAACCCCGCTCTACGAGCAGTACTTC. It encodes CASSQGTTPLYEQYF.

The V and J genes are TRBV5-1 and TRBJ2-7, with TRBD2 as a possible D gene (6 bases). This CDR3 spans 16 amino acids. Trimming left V 0 bases short and J 2 bases short, with 15 bases between. Germline loops: CDR1 SGHRS, CDR2 YFSETQ. CDR3 nucleotide sequence: TGCGCCAGCAGCTTGGCCCCCGGGACTGCTGCCTACGAGCAGTACTTC. Its protein product is CASSLAPGTAAYEQYF.

The chain joins TRBV7-2 to TRBJ2-1; 8 nucleotides line up with TRBD2. Germline V gives CDR1 SGHTA, CDR2 FQGNSA. This CDR3 is 15 amino acids long. V shed 4 bases and J 10 bases; nucleotides not matched to a gene: 12. The CDR3 coding sequence is TGTGCCAGCAGCTCCGGGACTAGGGTTGGCGGGGAGCAGTTCTTC. It encodes CASSSGTRVGGEQFF.

The gene calls are TRBV27 and TRBJ1-1; 10 nucleotides line up with TRBD1. Germline CDR1 and CDR2: MNHEY and SMNVEV (reference sequence). Unmatched junction bases numbered 9, after V lost 6 bases and J lost 5 bases. The length of the CDR3 is 15 residues. The DNA of the CDR3 is TGTGCCAGCAGACCTCTTGACAGGGGGCGAACTGAAGCTTTCTTT. Encoded protein: CASRPLDRGRTEAFF.

The rearrangement joins TRBV4-1 to TRBJ1-5, with D unresolved. V lost 4 bases, J lost 4 bases, and 17 bases lay in between. Germline-derived CDR1 and CDR2 are MGHRA and YSYEKL. The CDR3 is 16 amino acids. Here the CDR3 reads CASSLAPGPGNQPQHF. The CDR3 DNA reads as TGCGCCAGCAGCCTTGCCCCAGGTCCGGGGAATCAGCCCCAGCATTTT.

The V call is TRBV4-1, the J call TRBJ1-2, with a tentative D call TRBD1 (5 bases). Trimming left V 4 bases short and J 4 bases short, with 13 bases between. CDR1 and CDR2 (germline): MGHRA, YSYEKL. The CDR3 sequence is 14 residues long. The DNA of the CDR3 is TGCGCCAGCAGCCCGCGACAGTTGCTCTATGGCTACACCTTC. The encoded protein is CASSPRQLLYGYTF.

This clone was seen just once. The rearrangement uses TRBV14 and TRBJ2-5; TRBD2 aligns across 9 bases. The length of the CDR3 is 16 residues. The germline V gene encodes CDR1 SGHDN and CDR2 FVKESK. Germline trimming cut 1 base from V and 1 base from J; bases unmatched to any gene: 4. The CDR3 nucleotides read TGTGCCAGCAGCCAAGCCATGACTAGCGGCCAAGAGACCCAGTACTTC. It translates to CASSQAMTSGQETQYF.

The table lists this clone with a count of one. The chain is built from TRBV30 and TRBJ1-1; no definite D call. The CDR3 consists of 14 residues. Germline assignment: CDR1 GTSNPN and CDR2 SVGIG (reference sequence). Trimming removed 0 bases from V and 1 base from J, with 9 bases in between. The CDR3 here is CAWSVSVRNTEAFF. In DNA, the CDR3 is TGTGCCTGGAGTGTAAGCGTCCGGAACACTGAAGCTTTCTTT.

The J gene is TRBJ2-1, the V gene TRBV7-3; unclear D gene. Germline-derived CDR1 and CDR2 are SGHTA and FQGTGA. The V and J ends lost 1 base and 6 bases respectively, with 7 bases between them. The CDR3 runs to 13 residues. CDR3 sequence reads: CASSLSLGNEQFF. The CDR3 DNA follows: TGTGCCAGCAGCTTAAGCCTAGGCAATGAGCAGTTCTTC.

The V gene is TRBV7-6, the J gene TRBJ1-3, with D maybe TRBD1 (5 bases). The germline gives CDR1 SGHVS, CDR2 FNYEAQ. V gave up 0 bases and J gave up 0 bases, with 9 bases separating them. The CDR3 spans 16 residues. The CDR3 coding sequence is TGTGCCAGCAGCTTAGCGGGAGGGGACTCTGGAAACACCATATATTTT. This gives the protein CASSLAGGDSGNTIYF.

CDR3 sequence reads: CASSLKRTGGVSSYEQYF. CDR3 DNA: TGTGCCAGCAGCTTGAAGCGAACAGGGGGCGTGAGCTCCTACGAGCAGTACTTC. V usage is TRBV5-6 and J usage is TRBJ2-7, with 9 bases matching TRBD1. The CDR3 contains 18 residues. Germline-derived CDR1 and CDR2 are SGHDT and YYEEEE. V shed 1 base and J 0 bases; nucleotides not matched to a gene: 11. Drawing the rest from reference TRBV5-6 and TRBJ2-7, the complete variable domain is DAGVTQSPTHLIKTRGQQVTLRCSPKSGHDTVSWYQQALGQGPQFIFQYYEEEERQRGNFPDRFSGHQFPNYSSELNVNALLLGDSALYLCASSLKRTGGVSSYEQYFGPGTRLTVT.

This chain links TRBV27 with TRBJ2-2; perhaps TRBD2 as D (5 bases). V was shortened by 5 bases and J by 4 bases, with 11 bases between the two germline ends. The germline CDR1 and CDR2 sequences are MNHEY and SMNVEV (reference sequence). This CDR3 is 14 amino acids long. The CDR3 here is CASSRGGSTGELFF. CDR3 sequence (DNA): TGTGCCAGCAGTCGCGGAGGTTCCACCGGGGAGCTGTTTTTT.

The V gene is TRBV5-1, the J gene TRBJ1-2, with TRBD1 matching 8 bases. Unmatched junction bases numbered 9, after V lost 4 bases and J lost 4 bases. The germline CDR1 and CDR2 sequences are SGHRS and YFSETQ. This CDR3 has 15 amino acids. In DNA, the CDR3 is TGCGCCAGCAGCCTCGGGACAGGAGAAAGCTATGGCTACACCTTC. Its translation is CASSLGTGESYGYTF.

V usage is TRBV5-1 and J usage is TRBJ2-7, with a weak D call TRBD2 (5 bases). V was pared by 0 bases and J by 2 bases, with 12 bases between. The CDR3 is 15 residues long. Germline assignment: CDR1 SGHRS and CDR2 YFSETQ. Here the CDR3 reads CASSLVPGEPYEQYV. CDR3 coding DNA: TGCGCCAGCAGCTTGGTACCTGGGGAGCCCTACGAGCAGTACGTC.

The V call is TRBV5-8, the J call TRBJ2-3, with D hard to call. Trimming pared 6 bases from V and 5 bases from J, leaving 10 bases between. CDR1 is SGHTS, CDR2 YDEGEE, per germline. CDR3 size: 12 residues. CDR3 in amino acids: CASTTLGDTQYF. CDR3 nucleotides: TGTGCCAGCACAACCCTAGGAGATACGCAGTATTTT.